This TCR beta chain was found in a study of T-cell reconstitution after alpha-beta-depleted transplantation in children. Points from the study as a whole: Several patients had high TCRbeta diversity at day 60; it came from surviving recipient T cells and thymic progenitors. Hyperexpanded clones declined; after one year, newly produced T cells mostly supplied diversity. Reports say that about two months after transplant, the alpha-beta T cells came out of several hundred graft clones that had expanded.

CDR1 and CDR2 from the germline V gene are MNHEY and SVGEGT. V lost 0 bases and J lost 4, with 13 bases in between. CDR3 length: 15 amino acids. A library of TCRbeta sequences, prepared with unique molecular identifiers, was generated. TCRdb reprocessed the PCR reads via MiXCR and lists one record per CDR3 protein. This table holds 580,000 or so distinct CDR3 sequences, under 30% found once. About this clonotype: Its target is unknown.

The gene calls are TRBV6-2 or TRBV6-3 and TRBJ2-7; D uncertain. The TCR was taken from a boy under two years old who had a stem cell transplant for acute myeloid leukemia, so the T cells may come from the graft donor. The specimen was PBMCs, mostly from graft donor cells, collected 360 days after TCRalphabeta/CD19-depleted stem cell transplant. The CDR3 sequence is CASSYSGRQGYEQYF. In DNA form, the CDR3 reads TGTGCCAGCAGTTACTCAGGACGGCAAGGTTACGAGCAGTACTTC.